This TCR beta chain was recorded in a study of breast tumors, draining lymph nodes, adjacent tissues. The V segment lost 0 bases and the J segment 5 bases; nucleotides outside the gene matches: 10. The germline V gene encodes CDR1 SGHRS and CDR2 YFSETQ. There are 16 residues in the CDR3. In regard to this clonotype: Its antigen is unknown.

General study findings and limits: Tumor TCR diversity was below lymph nodes but above nontumor tissue. Luminal-like breast cancer showed significantly higher tumor–nontumor repertoire similarity than basal-like.

TCRdb reprocessed the multiplex PCR reads via MiXCR and lists one record per CDR3 protein. In the table there are some 25,000 distinct CDR3 sequences, 60% to 75% of which are singletons. The J gene is TRBJ2-5, the V gene TRBV5-1, with TRBD2 matching over 7 bases. This clonotype was sampled from a female donor with breast cancer. Some clones in this sample may be carry-over from other donors' samples. Sequencing was carried out using tumor-adjacent breast tissue. CDR3 residues: CASSLAASGKGETQYF. Here the CDR3 DNA reads TGCGCCAGCAGCTTGGCCGCTAGCGGAAAGGGGGAGACCCAGTACTTC.